Listed here are 5 T cell receptor beta chains from one sample, sequenced in a study of blood T cell repertoires in COVID-19. Sequencing was performed with immunoSEQ multiplex PCR; in TCRdb, only in-frame clones are kept and a portion is missing. This table has 250,000 to 350,000 clones, approximately 88% appearing once. Sequences were obtained from peripheral blood. The receptors come from a human donor with COVID-19, enrolled during active disease. The donor label of this sample is uncertain.

This clone came up once. This rearrangement joins TRBV5-4 to TRBJ2-5, with D possibly being TRBD2 (7 bases). The CDR3 extends over 16 amino acids. V lost 0 bases and J lost 3, with 15 bases in between. Looked up from germline, CDR1 is SGHNT and CDR2 is YYREEE (reference sequence). For the CDR3, the DNA is TGTGCCAGCAGCTTGGCGGGGGGCCGGACTAAAGAGACCCAGTACTTC. This translates into CASSLAGGRTKETQYF.

The chain couples TRBV5-1 to TRBJ2-1; possible D gene TRBD1, 6 bases. Germline assignment: CDR1 SGHRS and CDR2 YFSETQ. Trimming left V 4 bases short and J 5 bases short, with 16 bases between. The CDR3 covers 15 residues. CDR3 in amino acids: CASSLQTGSDNEQFF. CDR3 nucleotide sequence: TGCGCCAGCAGCCTCCAGACAGGCTCAGACAATGAGCAGTTCTTC. The entire variable domain, with the rest obtained from reference TRBV5-1 and TRBJ2-1, is as follows: KAGVTQTPRYLIKTRGQQVTLSCSPISGHRSVSWYQQTPGQGLQFLFEYFSETQRNKGNFPGRFSGRQFSNSRSEMNVSTLELGDSALYLCASSLQTGSDNEQFFGPGTRLTVL.

The chain uses TRBV20-1 and TRBJ1-1, with D possibly TRBD1 on 5 matching bases. The CDR3 consists of 11 residues. Germline V CDR1 and CDR2: DFQATT, SNEGSKA (reference sequence). Trimming left V 6 bases short and J 8 bases short, with 13 bases between. As DNA, the CDR3 is TGCAGTGCAACAAGGTCAGGGGAAGCTTTCTTT. Protein: CSATRSGEAFF.

With respect to this clone: In the same sample, other DNA sequences code for this CDR3. This chain links TRBV19 with TRBJ2-1, with 13 bases matching TRBD2. CDR1 is LNHDA and CDR2 is SQIVND in the germline V gene (reference sequence). CDR3 length: 16 residues. Germline trimming cut 5 bases from V and 3 bases from J; bases unmatched to any gene: 4. The CDR3 DNA reads as TGTGCCAGTAGTCGGACTAGCGGGAGTAGCTACAATGAGCAGTTCTTC. The encoded protein is CASSRTSGSSYNEQFF.

The J gene is TRBJ2-1, the V gene TRBV3-1 (or the pseudogene TRBV3-2); a weak D match, TRBD1 (6 bases). CDR1 is LGHDT and CDR2 is YNNKEL in the germline V gene (reference sequence). The CDR3 has 15 amino acids. V was trimmed by 4 bases and J by 6 bases, leaving 16 bases between them. The DNA of the CDR3 is TGTGCCAGCAGCCGAGGGACACCTGGGTTCAATGAGCAGTTCTTC. Protein sequence: CASSRGTPGFNEQFF.